The T cell receptor (beta chain) under discussion was sequenced for a study of PD-1 blockade in classical Hodgkin lymphoma. Generated by immunoSEQ multiplex PCR, the TCRdb table keeps only in-frame clones and is missing some. This sample has approximately 38,000 clones, with over 70% found just once. As to time point: cycle 4 day 1 (C4D1), after more than five weeks of nivolumab. Brentuximab vedotin exposure varied among the patients, all of whom had relapsed after autologous stem cell transplantation. Looked up from germline, CDR1 is LGHNA and CDR2 is YSLEER. The CDR3 runs 14 residues. V was cut by 1 base and J by 7 bases, with 11 bases left in between.

The source is a human donor with classical Hodgkin lymphoma. The chain recombines TRBV4-3 with TRBJ2-1; no definite D call. Sample: peripheral blood mononuclear cells (PBMCs), taken before the fourth cycle of nivolumab. The CDR3: CASSQGHKSNEQFF. CDR3 nucleotides: TGCGCCAGCAGCCAAGGACATAAATCAAATGAGCAGTTCTTC.